The clone carrying this TCR beta chain occurred once. Its cognate antigen is unknown. This entry comes from a study of shared clonotypes between healthy human individuals. Overall study results and limits: About 5% of naive CD4 clonotypes were common to a handful of donors.

Authors' data handling: ImmunoSEQ only sent back junction sequences with no quality scores, so filtering was done differently. Only in-frame clones appear in the TCRdb table, and some are missing; sequencing was by immunoSEQ multiplex PCR. V, J and clone size reflect that table, while D and trimming were determined from the DNA. The sample records around 990,000 clones, about 72% being singletons. The receptor was derived from a man aged 18 to 29 in good health. Some clones in this sample may be carry-over from other donors' samples. The sequenced sample consisted of memory CD4+ T cells from PBMCs. Subset defined: CD45RA-negative fraction.

CDR3 DNA sequence: TGTGCCAGCAGAATGACAGGGGGTCTCTCCTACGAGCAGTACTTC. Amino acid sequence: CASRMTGGLSYEQYF. The V and J genes are TRBV6-5 and TRBJ2-7; 9 bases align to TRBD1. This CDR3 region has 15 residues. CDR1 and CDR2 from the germline V gene are MNHEY and SVGAGI. J was trimmed by 0 bases and V by 6 bases; bases with no gene match: 6.